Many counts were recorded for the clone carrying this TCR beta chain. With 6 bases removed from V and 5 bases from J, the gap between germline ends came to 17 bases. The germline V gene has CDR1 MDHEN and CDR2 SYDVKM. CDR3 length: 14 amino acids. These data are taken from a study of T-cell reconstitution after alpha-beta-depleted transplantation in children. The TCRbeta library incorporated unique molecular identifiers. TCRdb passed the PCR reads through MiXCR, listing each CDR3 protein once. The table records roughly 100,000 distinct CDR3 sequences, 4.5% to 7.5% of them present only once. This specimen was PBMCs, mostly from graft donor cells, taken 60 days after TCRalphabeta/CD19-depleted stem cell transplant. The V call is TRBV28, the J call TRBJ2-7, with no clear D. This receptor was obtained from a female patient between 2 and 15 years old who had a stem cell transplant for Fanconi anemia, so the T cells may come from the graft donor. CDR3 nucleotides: TGTGCCAGCAGCCATACCCGGCTCGTAGACGAGCAGTACTTC. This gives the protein CASSHTRLVDEQYF.